Below, 21 T cell receptor beta chains from the same sample are listed, as sequenced in a study of blood T cell repertoires in COVID-19. Assay used: immunoSEQ multiplex PCR; TCRdb lists only in-frame clones, some missing. The table records about 160,000 clones, 70% to 85% of them present only once. Sequences were obtained from peripheral blood. The receptors originated from a woman older than 75 with acute or convalescent COVID-19.

The genes are TRBV2 and TRBJ1-2, with a weak D call TRBD1 (5 bases). CDR1 is SNHLY and CDR2 is FYNNEI in the germline V gene. The CDR3 covers 13 residues. Deletions cut 6 bases from V and 8 bases from J, with 16 bases between. This CDR3 reads CASRRFEQGGYTF. DNA for the CDR3: TGTGCCAGCAGGCGGTTTGAGCAGGGAGGCTACACCTTC.

This chain connects TRBV5-1 to TRBJ2-7; weak D call: TRBD2 (5 bases). V was cut by 3 bases and J by 0 bases, with 16 bases left in between. Germline CDR1 is SGHRS and CDR2 is YFSETQ. The CDR3 totals 16 residues. In DNA form, the CDR3 reads TGCGCCAGCAGCTCGAACTCGGCGGGTCCCTCCTACGAGCAGTACTTC. This gives the protein CASSSNSAGPSYEQYF.

In its sample, this clone was seen once. This rearrangement joins TRBV27 to TRBJ2-1, with 7 positions matching TRBD2. V lost 0 bases and J lost 1; bases outside the gene matches: 9. Germline V CDR1 and CDR2: MNHEY, SMNVEV (reference sequence). The CDR3 loop spans 18 amino acids. The CDR3 loop is CASSLSLPRDYSYNEQFF. CDR3 DNA: TGTGCCAGCAGTTTATCGCTCCCCCGGGACTATTCCTACAATGAGCAGTTCTTC.

This chain joins TRBV4-1 and TRBJ1-3; no definite D call. V lost 1 base and J lost 3, with 10 bases in between. In germline, CDR1 is MGHRA, CDR2 YSYEKL. CDR3 length equals 15 residues. CDR3 coding DNA: TGCGCCAGCAGCCAAGTACGTCGCGTTGGAAACACCATATATTTT. It encodes CASSQVRRVGNTIYF.

This chain connects TRBV19 to TRBJ2-2; D is perhaps TRBD1 (5 bases). This CDR3 region has 15 residues. The V gene lost 1 base and the J gene lost 8 bases, with 14 bases spanning the gap. The germline CDR1 and CDR2 sequences are LNHDA and SQIVND (reference sequence). The CDR3 nucleotides are TGTGCCAGTAGTATAGCCGCTAAGAACAGGGGGGAGCTGTTTTTT. Translated: CASSIAAKNRGELFF.

The chain couples TRBV14 to TRBJ2-1; a weak D match, TRBD2 (6 bases). Trimming took 5 bases from V and 3 from J, leaving 11 bases between them. Germline CDR1 reads SGHDN; CDR2 reads FVKESK. The CDR3 is 14 amino acids. The DNA for the CDR3 is TGTGCCAGCAGCGTCACTAGCTTCTACAATGAGCAGTTCTTC. Encoded protein: CASSVTSFYNEQFF.

The gene calls are TRBV18 and TRBJ2-1; D may be TRBD2 (5 bases). Trimming took off 3 bases at V and 1 base at J, with 7 bases between the two ends. Germline assignment: CDR1 KGHSH and CDR2 LQKENI. This CDR3 is 14 amino acids long. The CDR3 nucleotides read TGTGCCAGCTCACCTCAGCGGTCCTACAATGAGCAGTTCTTC. As protein: CASSPQRSYNEQFF. Drawing the rest from reference TRBV18 and TRBJ2-1, the complete variable domain is NAGVMQNPRHLVRRRGQEARLRCSPMKGHSHVYWYRQLPEEGLKFMVYLQKENIIDESGMPKERFSAEFPKEGPSILRIQQVVRGDSAAYFCASSPQRSYNEQFFGPGTRLTVL.

Here the CDR3 DNA reads TGTGCCAGCAGTCGACAGGGCCGTCGGGATAATTCACCCCTCCACTTT. As protein: CASSRQGRRDNSPLHF. The rearrangement links TRBV28 to TRBJ1-6, with TRBD1 matching over 7 bases. The CDR3 has 16 amino acids. V gave up 5 bases and J gave up 5 bases; unmatched junction bases: 9. Germline CDR1 is MDHEN and CDR2 is SYDVKM.

The rearrangement links TRBV6-2 or TRBV6-3 to TRBJ1-1, with D maybe TRBD1 (5 bases). The germline V and J ends were trimmed by 3 bases and 5 bases, with 13 bases remaining between them. The CDR3 is 14 residues long. The germline gives CDR1 MNHEY, CDR2 SVGEGT. CDR3 sequence reads: CASSYIGVGTEAFF. CDR3 sequence (DNA): TGTGCCAGCAGTTATATAGGGGTTGGGACTGAAGCTTTCTTT.

The chain uses TRBV11-3 and TRBJ1-1, with 7 positions matching TRBD1. V trimming: 1 base; J trimming: 2 bases; junction bases outside the gene matches: 1. Germline CDR1 and CDR2: SGHNT and YENEEA. This CDR3 contains 14 residues. The CDR3 region is CASSLGQGNTEAFF. As DNA, the CDR3 is TGTGCCAGCAGCTTAGGACAGGGCAACACTGAAGCTTTCTTT. Full variable domain (missing parts from reference TRBV11-3 and TRBJ1-1): EAGVVQSPRYKIIEKKQPVAFWCNPISGHNTLYWYLQNLGQGPELLIRYENEEAVDDSQLPKDRFSAERLKGVDSTLKIQPAELGDSAVYLCASSLGQGNTEAFFGQGTRLTVV.

V usage is TRBV5-1 and J usage is TRBJ1-1; possible D gene TRBD1, 5 bases. The germline V gene encodes CDR1 SGHRS and CDR2 YFSETQ. The CDR3 loop spans 16 amino acids. V lost 5 bases and J 3 bases, leaving 20 bases between the germline ends. CDR3 sequence (DNA): TGCGCCAGCAGTTCTTCAGGAGGGGCGATGCACACTGAAGCTTTCTTT. This sequence encodes CASSSSGGAMHTEAFF.

This sequence joins TRBV29-1 and TRBJ2-7; 11 nucleotides align to TRBD1. The CDR3 consists of 12 residues. Germline V gene data show CDR1 as SQVTM and CDR2 as ANQGSEA. The V and J ends lost 4 bases and 6 bases, in that order; junction bases with no gene match: 2. The DNA of the CDR3 is TGCAGCGTTGGGGGACAGGGGGGCGAGCAGTACTTC. Translating gives CSVGGQGGEQYF.

V usage is TRBV15 and J usage is TRBJ2-2, with D uncertain. V lost 0 bases to trimming and J lost 4 bases, with 15 bases between them. Germline values: CDR1 LNHNV, CDR2 YYDKDF (reference sequence). CDR3 length equals 17 residues. CDR3 in DNA: TGTGCCACCAGCAGAGATATTGTGGCGGCTGTCACCGGGGAGCTGTTTTTT. It is translated as CATSRDIVAAVTGELFF.

Of note for this clone: A read error is possible here, since a much larger clone lies one base away. The chain joins TRBV3-1 (or the pseudogene TRBV3-2) to TRBJ2-7; a weak D match, TRBD1 (7 bases). Germline loops: CDR1 LGHDT, CDR2 YNNKEL (reference sequence). CDR3 length: 14 amino acids. The CDR3 bases are TGTGCCAGCAGCCAAGGACAGGGACTCTACAAGCAGTACTTC. This sequence encodes CASSQGQGLYKQYF.

The J gene is TRBJ2-7, the V gene TRBV27; no definite D call. The CDR3 contains 12 residues. The germline CDR1 and CDR2 sequences are MNHEY and SMNVEV (reference sequence). V lost 2 bases, J lost 3 bases, and 5 bases lay in between. This chain's CDR3 is CASSLRGYEQYF. In DNA, the CDR3 is TGTGCCAGCAGTTTACGAGGCTACGAGCAGTACTTC.

The rearrangement joins TRBV3-1 (or the pseudogene TRBV3-2) to TRBJ1-2; possibly TRBD1 for D (5 bases). V lost 4 bases and J 4 bases, leaving 16 bases between the germline ends. The CDR3 has 15 residues. CDR1 is LGHDT, CDR2 YNNKEL, per germline (reference sequence). The CDR3 sequence: CASSPPRPGIYGYTF. The CDR3 DNA follows: TGTGCCAGCAGCCCTCCCCGGCCAGGGATCTATGGCTACACCTTC.

The sample holds one count of this clone. V gene TRBV28 combines with J gene TRBJ1-5; 9 bases map to TRBD1. There are 13 residues in the CDR3. V trimming: 6 bases; J trimming: 5 bases; junction bases outside the gene matches: 2. CDR1 MDHEN and CDR2 SYDVKM come from the germline V gene. The CDR3 sequence is CASSYRGHQPQHF. The CDR3 bases are TGTGCCAGCAGCTACAGGGGGCATCAGCCCCAGCATTTT.

The CDR3 region is CASGLGQGKGQPQHF. The CDR3 nucleotides are TGTGCTAGTGGTTTGGGACAGGGGAAAGGACAGCCCCAGCATTTT. This sequence joins TRBV12-5 and TRBJ1-5, with TRBD1 identical over 8 bases. Germline CDR1 is LGHNT and CDR2 is FRNRAP. The CDR3 length is 15 residues. V shed 1 base, J shed 7 bases, and the junction held 6 bases outside the gene matches.

The J gene is TRBJ1-1, the V gene TRBV7-8; 7 bases fit TRBD1. Germline V gene data show CDR1 as SGHVS and CDR2 as FQNEAQ. V shed 4 bases and J 0 bases; nucleotides not matched to a gene: 5. The CDR3 consists of 15 residues. This CDR3 reads CASSSLTGLNTEAFF. Written as DNA, the CDR3 is TGTGCCAGCAGCTCCCTGACAGGGCTGAACACTGAAGCTTTCTTT.

The gene calls are TRBV3-1 (or the pseudogene TRBV3-2) and TRBJ2-2, with TRBD2 matching over 7 bases. The V gene's germline CDR1 is LGHDT and CDR2 YNNKEL (reference sequence). V trimming: 4 bases; J trimming: 4 bases; junction bases outside the gene matches: 12. The CDR3 contains 17 residues. The CDR3 loop reads CASSPILPSGGTGELFF. The CDR3, as DNA: TGTGCCAGCAGCCCCATCTTACCTAGCGGCGGCACCGGGGAGCTGTTTTTT.

This sequence joins TRBV3-1 (or the pseudogene TRBV3-2) and TRBJ2-7; 8 nucleotides align to TRBD1. V shed 4 bases and J 5 bases; nucleotides not matched to a gene: 10. This CDR3 is built from 15 residues. The V gene's germline CDR1 is LGHDT and CDR2 YNNKEL (reference sequence). The CDR3 DNA reads TGTGCCAGCAGCCTAGAGGGACAGGAGTTTCACGAGCAGTACTTC. It translates to CASSLEGQEFHEQYF.